This entry lists 21 T cell receptor beta chains sequenced from one sample in a study of blood T cell repertoires in COVID-19. Clones were read by immunoSEQ multiplex PCR, and TCRdb kept only the in-frame ones, dropping some. This sample has 200,000 to 250,000 clones, with 82% found just once. Sequencing input: PBMCs or T cells enriched from blood (not recorded which). The receptors were sampled from a woman aged 55-69 years who had recovered from COVID-19.

The gene calls are TRBV15 and TRBJ2-2; TRBD1 aligns across 7 bases. V was clipped by 5 bases and J by 1 base; unmatched bases: 7. The CDR3 is 16 residues long. Germline lookup yields CDR1 LNHNV and CDR2 YYDKDF (reference sequence). CDR3 nucleotides: TGTGCCACCAGCGCTCGGACAGGCGAGAACACCGGGGAGCTGTTTTTT. Its protein is CATSARTGENTGELFF.

This chain uses TRBV5-4 with TRBJ2-3; weak D call: TRBD2 (6 bases). Germline CDR1 is SGHNT and CDR2 is YYREEE (reference sequence). V lost 7 bases to trimming and J lost 5 bases, with 11 bases between them. This CDR3 is built from 12 residues. The CDR3 sequence is CASEEGRDTQYF. The CDR3 DNA reads TGTGCCAGCGAGGAGGGGAGAGATACGCAGTATTTT.

The chain is built from TRBV29-1 and TRBJ2-1, with TRBD2 matching 9 bases. CDR3 length: 15 amino acids. J lost 7 bases, V lost 1 base, and 8 bases had no gene match. Germline assignment: CDR1 SQVTM and CDR2 ANQGSEA. The CDR3 DNA reads as TGCAGCGTTGAAGGGGCGGGAGGGTTTTGGAATGAGCAGTTCTTC. Its protein is CSVEGAGGFWNEQFF.

V usage is TRBV4-2 and J usage is TRBJ2-6; tentatively, D is TRBD2 (6 bases). The V gene lost 0 bases and the J gene lost 1 base, with 13 bases spanning the gap. Germline-derived CDR1 and CDR2 are LGHNA and YNFKEQ. This CDR3 region has 18 residues. The CDR3 loop is CASSQERDWMSGANVLTF. The CDR3, as DNA: TGTGCCAGCAGCCAAGAGCGGGACTGGATGTCTGGGGCCAACGTCCTGACTTTC.

The DNA of the CDR3 is TGCGCCAGCAGCCAACGGGGGACAGAGTACAATGAGCAGTTCTTC. Translation: CASSQRGTEYNEQFF. This chain connects TRBV4-3 to TRBJ2-1; D might be TRBD1 (7 bases). From germline, CDR1 is LGHNA and CDR2 YSLEER. Trimming left V 2 bases short and J 4 bases short, with 12 bases between. The CDR3 covers 15 residues.

The DNA for the CDR3 is TGTGCCAGTAGTTCCCGGACAGGGGCGACCTCTGGAAACACCATATATTTT. Protein: CASSSRTGATSGNTIYF. The chain carries TRBV19 and TRBJ1-3; TRBD1 aligns across 9 bases. The CDR3 sequence is 17 residues long. Per germline, CDR1 LNHDA and CDR2 SQIVND (reference sequence). V trimming: 5 bases; J trimming: 0 bases; junction bases outside the gene matches: 8.

The J gene is TRBJ2-7, the V gene TRBV5-4; 9 nucleotides match TRBD2. Germline V CDR1 and CDR2: SGHNT, YYREEE (reference sequence). The junction had 8 bases not matched to a gene; V was cut back by 4 bases and J by 3 bases. The CDR3 is 15 residues long. This CDR3 reads CASSGKTSGDYEQYF. The CDR3 DNA follows: TGTGCCAGCAGCGGAAAGACTAGCGGAGACTACGAGCAGTACTTC.

The sample holds one count of this clone. The CDR3 sequence: CASSQGTGTGINEQFF. CDR3 DNA sequence: TGTGCCAGCAGCCAAGGCACCGGGACAGGGATAAATGAGCAGTTCTTC. The V gene is TRBV3-1 (or the pseudogene TRBV3-2), the J gene TRBJ2-1, with 9 bases identical to TRBD1. Germline V gives CDR1 LGHDT, CDR2 YNNKEL (reference sequence). This CDR3 has 16 amino acids. Trimming cost V 1 base and J 7 bases; bases outside gene matches: 8.

The chain is built from TRBV18 and TRBJ2-1; 7 nucleotides agree with TRBD1. Looked up from germline, CDR1 is KGHSH and CDR2 is LQKENI. The CDR3 contains 15 residues. The ends lost 2 bases at V and 6 bases at J; junction bases unmatched: 7. Here the CDR3 DNA reads TGTGCCAGCTCACCATCGGGACAGTTGGGCAATGAGCAGTTCTTC. Translation gives CASSPSGQLGNEQFF. The full variable domain, completed using reference TRBV18 and TRBJ2-1, is NAGVMQNPRHLVRRRGQEARLRCSPMKGHSHVYWYRQLPEEGLKFMVYLQKENIIDESGMPKERFSAEFPKEGPSILRIQQVVRGDSAAYFCASSPSGQLGNEQFFGPGTRLTVL.

V and J are TRBV27 and TRBJ1-1; D not resolved. V was cut by 5 bases and J by 3 bases, with 13 bases left in between. CDR3 length: 14 residues. Looked up from germline, CDR1 is MNHEY and CDR2 is SMNVEV (reference sequence). CDR3 DNA: TGTGCCAGCAGTCCCAGCGGCGTGCACACTGAAGCTTTCTTT. Translation: CASSPSGVHTEAFF.

V usage is TRBV29-1 and J usage is TRBJ1-3, with D uncertain. Looked up from germline, CDR1 is SQVTM and CDR2 is ANQGSEA. Between the trimmed V and J ends, which lost 4 bases and 0 bases, there was a span of 10 bases. The CDR3 has 14 residues. The CDR3 spells CSVVEHLSGNTIYF. In nucleotides, the CDR3 is TGCAGCGTTGTAGAACATCTCTCTGGAAACACCATATATTTT.

The chain has TRBV18 and TRBJ1-1, with D possibly TRBD1 on 6 matching bases. This CDR3 is built from 14 residues. Germline values: CDR1 KGHSH, CDR2 LQKENI. The V and J ends lost 2 bases and 1 base respectively, with 8 bases between them. The CDR3 loop reads CASSPWGQNTEAFF. CDR3 coding DNA: TGTGCCAGCTCACCATGGGGACAGAACACTGAAGCTTTCTTT.

The V gene is TRBV6-5, the J gene TRBJ2-7; 12 bases are shared with TRBD1. Unmatched junction bases numbered 1, after V lost 0 bases and J lost 4 bases. Germline lookup yields CDR1 MNHEY and CDR2 SVGAGI. The CDR3 spans 15 residues. CDR3 amino acids: CASSYSGQGAYEQYF. For the CDR3, the DNA is TGTGCCAGCAGTTACTCGGGACAGGGGGCGTACGAGCAGTACTTC.

This chain joins TRBV14 and TRBJ1-4; D is uncertain. Trimming cost V 0 bases and J 5 bases, with 10 bases left between them. This CDR3 spans 15 amino acids. CDR1 is SGHDN, CDR2 FVKESK, per germline. CDR3 protein: CASSQDFRENEKLFF. As DNA, the CDR3 is TGTGCCAGCAGCCAAGATTTCCGGGAGAATGAAAAACTGTTTTTT.

The chain couples TRBV6-5 to TRBJ1-6, with 9 bases matching TRBD1. The CDR3 length is 15 residues. Germline CDR1 and CDR2: MNHEY and SVGAGI. V shed 8 bases, J shed 10 bases, and the junction held 12 bases outside the gene matches. The CDR3 coding sequence is TGTGCCAGCTCCCCCGAGGGACAGGGCTACTCACCCCTCCACTTT. This translates into CASSPEGQGYSPLHF.

V is TRBV25-1 and J is TRBJ1-1; the D gene is possibly TRBD1 (6 bases). V shed 6 bases and J shed 2 bases, with 13 bases lying between them. Germline values: CDR1 MGHDK, CDR2 SYGVNS. The CDR3 loop spans 14 amino acids. The CDR3, as DNA: TGTGCCAGCAGCCAGACGGACAGAAACACTGAAGCTTTCTTT. Its translation: CASSQTDRNTEAFF. Complete variable domain (other parts from reference TRBV25-1 and TRBJ1-1): EADIYQTPRYLVIGTGKKITLECSQTMGHDKMYWYQQDPGMELHLIHYSYGVNSTEKGDLSSESTVSRIRTEHFPLTLESARPSHTSQYLCASSQTDRNTEAFFGQGTRLTVV.

A single count supports this clone. The chain combines TRBV19 with TRBJ2-1; 9 bases align to TRBD1. Germline V gene data show CDR1 as LNHDA and CDR2 as SQIVND (reference sequence). J gave up 6 bases and V 5 bases, and 14 bases lay outside the gene matches. The CDR3 is 17 residues long. Here the CDR3 reads CASSWATQGAGSNEQFF. In DNA, the CDR3 is TGTGCCAGTAGTTGGGCGACACAGGGGGCTGGTAGCAATGAGCAGTTCTTC.

This clone appeared once. This sequence joins TRBV5-1 and TRBJ1-4; a weak D match, TRBD1 (6 bases). This CDR3 comprises 14 residues. Germline V gene data show CDR1 as SGHRS and CDR2 as YFSETQ. Trimming removed 6 bases from V and 8 bases from J, with 17 bases in between. For the CDR3, the DNA is TGCGCCAGCAAGACTACAGGGCAGGAGGAAAAACTGTTTTTT. It is translated as CASKTTGQEEKLFF.

The table lists this clone with a count of one. This chain uses TRBV10-3 with TRBJ1-1; D gene uncertain. The CDR3 contains 16 residues. The V gene's germline CDR1 is ENHRY and CDR2 SYGVKD. Between the trimmed V and J ends, which lost 2 bases and 1 base, there was a span of 14 bases. The CDR3 is CAISETGDGKNTEAFF. CDR3 in DNA: TGTGCCATCAGTGAGACGGGAGACGGTAAGAACACTGAAGCTTTCTTT.

CDR3 nucleotide sequence: TGCACCAGCAGCCCCCGGGCAGGGTGGGGCTACACCTTC. This gives the protein CTSSPRAGWGYTF. The chain is built from TRBV1 and TRBJ1-2; TRBD1 is the table's D call and was not checked against the DNA. TRBV1 is a documented pseudogene. The CDR3 sequence is 13 residues long.

The V call is TRBV7-2, the J call TRBJ1-3; D is unclear. Germline CDR1 SGHTA, CDR2 FQGNSA. Trimming cost V 0 bases and J 4 bases, with 10 bases left between them. There are 15 residues in the CDR3. The CDR3 DNA reads TGTGCCAGCAGCTTAGCACGGGCGGGAGGAAACACCATATATTTT. Protein: CASSLARAGGNTIYF.